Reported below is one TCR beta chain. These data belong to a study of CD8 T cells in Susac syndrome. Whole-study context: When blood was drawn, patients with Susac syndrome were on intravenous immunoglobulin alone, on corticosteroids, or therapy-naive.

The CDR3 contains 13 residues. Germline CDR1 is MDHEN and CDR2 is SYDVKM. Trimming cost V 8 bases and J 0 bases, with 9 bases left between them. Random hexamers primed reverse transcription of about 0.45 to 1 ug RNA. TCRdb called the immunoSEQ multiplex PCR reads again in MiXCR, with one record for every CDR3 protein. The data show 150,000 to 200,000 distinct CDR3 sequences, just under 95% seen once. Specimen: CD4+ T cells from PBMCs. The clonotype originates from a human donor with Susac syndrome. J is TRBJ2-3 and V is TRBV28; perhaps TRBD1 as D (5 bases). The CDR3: CASAKGSTDTQYF. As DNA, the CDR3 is TGTGCCAGCGCAAAGGGGAGCACAGATACGCAGTATTTT. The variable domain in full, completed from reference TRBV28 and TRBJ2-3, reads DVKVTQSSRYLVKRTGEKVFLECVQDMDHENMFWYRQDPGLGLRLIYFSYDVKMKEKGDIPEGYSVSREKKERFSLILESASTNQTSMYLCASAKGSTDTQYFGPGTRLTVL.